This T cell receptor beta chain was recovered during a study of T cells after yellow fever vaccination. Study results and limitations: High-abundance clonotypes from the bulk population could contaminate FACS-sorted repertoires. Most primary-vaccination clones recurred post-booster (about 96% CD4, more than 85% CD8).

Details on this clonotype: Antigen unknown.

A 5'RACE template-switching step, the method used to make TCR cDNA, added a universal primer site and UMIs. Each CDR3 protein is one row after TCRdb ran MiXCR on the 5' RACE reads. Of approximately 150,000 distinct CDR3 sequences listed, approximately 6.2% were seen once; the top ten hold less than 3%. CDR3 length equals 13 residues. From germline, CDR1 is SEHNR and CDR2 FQNEAQ (reference sequence). With 8 bases removed from V and 1 base from J, the gap between germline ends came to 11 bases. The receptor's source is a man aged 18-30 years who received the YFV17D yellow fever vaccine. Sequenced material: CD4+ T cells sorted from PBMCs, taken on the day of the first yellow fever vaccination. The rearrangement links TRBV7-9 to TRBJ2-5; maybe TRBD2 (5 bases). CDR3 sequence reads: CASRTDFQETQYF. The CDR3 DNA reads as TGTGCCAGCCGGACGGACTTCCAAGAGACCCAGTACTTC. Full variable domain (remainder filled in from reference TRBV7-9 and TRBJ2-5): DTGVSQNPRHKITKRGQNVTFRCDPISEHNRLYWYRQTLGQGPEFLTYFQNEAQLEKSRLLSDRFSAERPKGSFSTLEIQRTEQGDSAMYLCASRTDFQETQYFGPGTRLLVL.